This TCR beta chain was captured in a study of T cell repertoires in cytomegalovirus infection. The study's findings and limits: It was HLA-C-restricted CMV-specific TCR beta clonotypes that dominated the response ex vivo. Carriers of CMV and the relevant HLA type were discriminated by public TCR beta frequency.

With respect to this clonotype: Its specificity is not known.

The V gene's germline CDR1 is SGHAT and CDR2 FQDESV (reference sequence). The V end lost 3 bases, the J end lost 0 bases, and 11 bases lay between the germline ends. CDR3 length: 15 residues. One entry per CDR3 protein results from TCRdb running MiXCR on the reads. The sample carries about a million distinct CDR3 sequences, roughly 31% recorded once. The source is a human donor in good health (CMV status not recorded). Some clones in this sample may be carry-over from other donors' samples. The specimen was cultured CD8+ T cells from PBMCs, collected from culture after CMV antigen stimulation. J is TRBJ1-1 and V is TRBV11-1; D not resolved. The CDR3 DNA reads as TGTGCCAGCAGCTTCTTGACGGAGTTGAACACTGAAGCTTTCTTT. Protein sequence: CASSFLTELNTEAFF.